The entry that follows covers one T cell receptor (beta chain) sequence. This sample stems from a study of shared T cell receptors in the human thymus. Germline lookup yields CDR1 GTSNPN and CDR2 SVGIG (reference sequence). Trimming cost V 1 base and J 8 bases; bases outside gene matches: 8. The CDR3 is made up of 16 amino acids. Clones were sequenced by immunoSEQ multiplex PCR, and TCRdb holds only the in-frame ones, with some missing. The table lists about 660,000 clones, roughly 90% of them singletons, with roughly 0.0097% in the top ten. A further study also used this sample, focusing on human thymus T cells.

Sample: thymocytes. The rearrangement joins TRBV30 to TRBJ2-1, with 13 bases fitting TRBD2. The sequence came from a boy younger than two with a congenital heart defect. The CDR3 DNA sequence: TGTGCCTGGAGTGGGGGACTAGCGGGACTTCAGGATGAGCAGTTCTTC. It translates to CAWSGGLAGLQDEQFF.